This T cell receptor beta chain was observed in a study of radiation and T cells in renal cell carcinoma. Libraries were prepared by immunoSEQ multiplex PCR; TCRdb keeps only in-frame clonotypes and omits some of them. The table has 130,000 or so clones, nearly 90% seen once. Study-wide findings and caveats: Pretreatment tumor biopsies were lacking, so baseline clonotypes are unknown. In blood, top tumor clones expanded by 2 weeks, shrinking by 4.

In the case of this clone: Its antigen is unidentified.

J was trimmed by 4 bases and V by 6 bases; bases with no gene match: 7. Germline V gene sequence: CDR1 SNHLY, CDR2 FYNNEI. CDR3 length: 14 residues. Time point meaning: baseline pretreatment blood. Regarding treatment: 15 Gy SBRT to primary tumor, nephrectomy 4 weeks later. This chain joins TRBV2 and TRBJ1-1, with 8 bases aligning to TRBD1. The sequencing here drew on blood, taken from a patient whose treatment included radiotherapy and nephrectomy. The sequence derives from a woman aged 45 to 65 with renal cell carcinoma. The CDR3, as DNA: TGTGCCAGCAGGGACAGGGCGGTGGGCACTGAAGCTTTCTTT. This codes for CASRDRAVGTEAFF.